A single sample gave rise to the 5 T cell receptor beta chains below, sequenced in a study of cytomegalovirus exposure and HLA in healthy donors. In the PCR, 60 Vbeta and 13 Jbeta primers were used. Data came from immunoSEQ multiplex PCR; TCRdb stores just in-frame clones and leaves some out. The sample has 130,000 or so clones; approximately 66% are singletons. Material: PBMCs. These receptors all stem from a woman between 40 and 50 years old in good health and CMV-seropositive.

This clone turned up a few times. The rearrangement joins TRBV14 to TRBJ2-1; no definite D call. The CDR3 totals 13 residues. Germline V gene lookup returns CDR1 SGHDN and CDR2 FVKESK. The V gene lost 1 base and the J gene lost 8 bases, with 9 bases spanning the gap. CDR3: CASSQVSSYEQFF. In nucleotides, the CDR3 is TGTGCCAGCAGCCAAGTGTCTAGTTATGAGCAGTTCTTC.

The rearrangement links TRBV6-1 to TRBJ2-1; the D is unclear. The CDR3 is 14 residues long. The germline V gene has CDR1 MNHNS and CDR2 SASEGT. Trimming left V 4 bases short and J 1 base short, with 8 bases between. The CDR3: CASSGLGSYNEQFF. In DNA, the CDR3 is TGTGCCAGCAGTGGACTTGGGTCCTACAATGAGCAGTTCTTC.

The chain couples TRBV27 to TRBJ2-5; 7 positions match TRBD2. Germline V CDR1 and CDR2: MNHEY, SMNVEV (reference sequence). Trimming cost V 6 bases and J 5 bases; bases outside gene matches: 18. This CDR3 contains 17 residues. The CDR3 nucleotides are TGTGCCAGCAGCATGACGCGGGAGAGCGCAGAATGGGAGACCCAGTACTTC. Translated, it gives CASSMTRESAEWETQYF.

The chain carries TRBV5-8 and TRBJ2-3; D perhaps matches TRBD1 (6 bases). The CDR3 has 14 residues. Germline CDR1 SGHTS, CDR2 YDEGEE. The ends were cut back, 4 bases at V and 6 bases at J, with 15 bases in the middle. The CDR3 region has the DNA TGTGCCAGCAGCACCCTTACAAGGGGGGATACGCAGTATTTT. Translating it yields CASSTLTRGDTQYF.

This rearrangement joins TRBV18 to TRBJ2-7, with 9 nucleotides matching TRBD2. The CDR3 runs 16 residues. The germline V gene encodes CDR1 KGHSH and CDR2 LQKENI. J gave up 2 bases and V 2 bases, and 7 bases lay outside the gene matches. Here the CDR3 reads CASSPIPLAGTYEQYF. DNA for the CDR3: TGTGCCAGCTCACCAATCCCCCTAGCGGGAACCTACGAGCAGTACTTC. Based on the CDR3 plus reference TRBV18 and TRBJ2-7, the full variable domain is NAGVMQNPRHLVRRRGQEARLRCSPMKGHSHVYWYRQLPEEGLKFMVYLQKENIIDESGMPKERFSAEFPKEGPSILRIQQVVRGDSAAYFCASSPIPLAGTYEQYFGPGTRLTVT.